The text below deals with one TCR beta chain. V was clipped by 11 bases and J by 0 bases, with 11 bases between them. The CDR3 extends over 14 amino acids. The germline V gene has CDR1 LNHDA and CDR2 SQIVND (reference sequence). The data originate from a study of blood T cell repertoires in COVID-19. Across the whole study: PBMCs, B-cell-depleted T cells, or T cells provided the cDNA or gDNA that made up the material.

In the study's own analysis: Amplification of reference gene primers was used by the study to estimate nucleated cell counts. Here immunoSEQ multiplex PCR was the method, and the copy in TCRdb shows in-frame clones only, minus some. V, J and clone size are those of that table, while D and trimming were read from the DNA. The table lists under 20,000 clones, over 80% of them singletons. The origin of this receptor is a human donor in a cohort sampled during active COVID-19. This chain uses TRBV19 with TRBJ2-6, with D unclear. What was sequenced was peripheral blood. CDR3 DNA sequence: TGTGCCTCGTTCAGTTTCTCTGGGGCCAACGTCCTGACTTTC. Residues: CASFSFSGANVLTF.